Below, one T cell receptor (beta chain) is given with its context. This sample was taken from a study of blood T cell repertoires in COVID-19. Study information: Both acute and convalescent COVID-19 samples were obtained from the United States, Italy and Spain. T cells, B-cell-depleted T cells, or PBMCs supplied cDNA or gDNA.

This CDR3 has 16 amino acids. V lost 3 bases and J lost 5; bases outside the gene matches: 7. Germline CDR1 MDHEN, CDR2 SYDVKM. As processed by the authors: Reference gene primer amplification gave nucleated cell count estimates. Assay used: immunoSEQ multiplex PCR; TCRdb lists only in-frame clones, some missing. For V, J and clone size, that table is used; D and trimming come from the DNA. The sample has about 35,000 clones, roughly 86% seen once. The J gene is TRBJ1-5, the V gene TRBV28; the match to TRBD1 covers 10 bases. The TCR was taken from a human donor in a cohort sampled during active COVID-19. Sequenced: peripheral blood. This CDR3 reads CASSFMGQGNYQPQHF. CDR3 sequence (DNA): TGTGCCAGCAGTTTCATGGGACAGGGGAATTATCAGCCCCAGCATTTT.